The T cell receptor (beta chain) described here comes from a study of cytomegalovirus exposure and HLA in healthy donors. Healthy bone marrow donors made up the donors. Each donor was nominally healthy when sampled (though unrecorded immune exposures were likely). Germline lookup yields CDR1 MRHNA and CDR2 SNTAGT. The CDR3 is 14 amino acids. V was shortened by 6 bases and J by 7 bases, with 18 bases between the two germline ends. 13 Jbeta primers and 60 Vbeta primers were used for the PCR. Only in-frame clones appear in the TCRdb table, and some are missing; sequencing was by immunoSEQ multiplex PCR. The repertoire includes 210,000 or so clones, around 80% of them detected once, and roughly 0.7% sits in the top ten.

This sequence was found in a boy between 2 and 10 years old in good health and CMV-seronegative. The rearrangement joins TRBV6-4 to TRBJ1-1; possibly TRBD1 for D (6 bases). Input material: PBMCs. The CDR3 DNA reads as TGTGCCAGCAGCGCTCCGGACAGAGCAAGTGAAGCTTTCTTT. It translates to CASSAPDRASEAFF.